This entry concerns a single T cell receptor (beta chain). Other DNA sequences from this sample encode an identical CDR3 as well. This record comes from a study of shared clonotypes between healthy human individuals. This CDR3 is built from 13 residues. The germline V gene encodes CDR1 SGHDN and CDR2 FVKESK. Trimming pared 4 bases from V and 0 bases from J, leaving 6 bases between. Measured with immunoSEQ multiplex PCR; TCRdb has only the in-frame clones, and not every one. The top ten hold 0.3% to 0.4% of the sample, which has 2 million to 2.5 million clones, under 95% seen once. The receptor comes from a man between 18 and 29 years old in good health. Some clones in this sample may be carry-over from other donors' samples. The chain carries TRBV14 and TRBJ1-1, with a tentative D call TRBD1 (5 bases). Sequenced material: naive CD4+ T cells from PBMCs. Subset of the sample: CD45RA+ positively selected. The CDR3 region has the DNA TGTGCCAGCAGCCTGGGACTGAACACTGAAGCTTTCTTT. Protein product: CASSLGLNTEAFF.